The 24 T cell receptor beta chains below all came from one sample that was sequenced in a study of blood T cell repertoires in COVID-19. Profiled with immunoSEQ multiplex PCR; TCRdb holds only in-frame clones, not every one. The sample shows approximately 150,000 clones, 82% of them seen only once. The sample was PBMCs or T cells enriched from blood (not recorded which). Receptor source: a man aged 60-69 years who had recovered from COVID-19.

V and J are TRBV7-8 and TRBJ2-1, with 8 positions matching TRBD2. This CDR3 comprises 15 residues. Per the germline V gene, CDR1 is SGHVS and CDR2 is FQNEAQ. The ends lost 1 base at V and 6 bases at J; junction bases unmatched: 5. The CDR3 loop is CASSLVAGGFNEQFF. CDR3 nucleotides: TGTGCCAGCAGCTTAGTTGCGGGGGGATTCAATGAGCAGTTCTTC.

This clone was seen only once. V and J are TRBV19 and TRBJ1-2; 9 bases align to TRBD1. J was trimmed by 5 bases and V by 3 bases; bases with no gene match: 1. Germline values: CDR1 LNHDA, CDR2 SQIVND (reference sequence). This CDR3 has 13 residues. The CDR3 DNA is TGTGCCAGTAGTATTGACAGGGGGTATGGCTACACCTTC. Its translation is CASSIDRGYGYTF.

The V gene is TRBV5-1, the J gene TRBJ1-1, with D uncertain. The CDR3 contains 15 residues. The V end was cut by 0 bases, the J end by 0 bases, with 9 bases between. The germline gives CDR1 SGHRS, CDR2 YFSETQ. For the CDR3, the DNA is TGCGCCAGCAGCTTGGCCGCAGGTTTGAACACTGAAGCTTTCTTT. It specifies CASSLAAGLNTEAFF.

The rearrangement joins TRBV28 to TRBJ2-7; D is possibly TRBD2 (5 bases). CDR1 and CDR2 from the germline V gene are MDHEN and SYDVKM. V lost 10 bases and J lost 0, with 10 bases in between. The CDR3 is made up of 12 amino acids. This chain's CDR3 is CATTRSSYEQYF. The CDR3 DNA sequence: TGTGCCACCACTAGGAGCTCCTACGAGCAGTACTTC.

CDR3 loop: CASSPRPGLQETQYF. The CDR3 coding sequence is TGTGCCAGTAGTCCCCGTCCCGGTCTTCAAGAGACCCAGTACTTC. The gene calls are TRBV19 and TRBJ2-5, with D unclear. The CDR3 is 15 amino acids. The V end was cut by 5 bases, the J end by 2 bases, with 15 bases between. Per germline, CDR1 LNHDA and CDR2 SQIVND (reference sequence).

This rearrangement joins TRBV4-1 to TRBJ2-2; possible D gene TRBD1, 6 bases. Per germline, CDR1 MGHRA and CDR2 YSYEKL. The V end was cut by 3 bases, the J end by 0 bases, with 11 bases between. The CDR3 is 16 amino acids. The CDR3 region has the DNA TGCGCCAGCAGCCAGGGGTGGGGGCCGAACACCGGGGAGCTGTTTTTT. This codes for CASSQGWGPNTGELFF.

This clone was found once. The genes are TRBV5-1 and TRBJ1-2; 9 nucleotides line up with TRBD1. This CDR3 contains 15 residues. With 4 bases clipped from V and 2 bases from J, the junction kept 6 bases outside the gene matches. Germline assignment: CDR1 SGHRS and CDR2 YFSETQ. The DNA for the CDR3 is TGCGCCAGCAGCCGAGGGACAGGGAGCAACTATGGCTACACCTTC. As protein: CASSRGTGSNYGYTF.

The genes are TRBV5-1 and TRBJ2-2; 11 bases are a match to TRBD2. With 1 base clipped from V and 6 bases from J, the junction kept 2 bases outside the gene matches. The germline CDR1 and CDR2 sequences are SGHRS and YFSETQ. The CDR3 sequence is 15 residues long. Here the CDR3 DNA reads TGCGCCAGCAGCTTGAAACTAGCGGGGGCCGGGGAGCTGTTTTTT. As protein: CASSLKLAGAGELFF.

CDR3 coding DNA: TGTGCCAGCAGTATGGGCGCATACAATGAGCAGTTCTTC. Its protein product is CASSMGAYNEQFF. This chain connects TRBV28 to TRBJ2-1; no reliable D call. The ends were cut back, 5 bases at V and 4 bases at J, with 9 bases in the middle. This CDR3 is 13 amino acids long. Germline-derived CDR1 and CDR2 are MDHEN and SYDVKM.

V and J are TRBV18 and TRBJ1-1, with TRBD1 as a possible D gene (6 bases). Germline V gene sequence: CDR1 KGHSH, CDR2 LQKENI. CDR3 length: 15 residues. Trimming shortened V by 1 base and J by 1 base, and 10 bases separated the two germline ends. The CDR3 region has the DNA TGTGCCAGCTCACCACTGGACAGTAGGAACACTGAAGCTTTCTTT. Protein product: CASSPLDSRNTEAFF. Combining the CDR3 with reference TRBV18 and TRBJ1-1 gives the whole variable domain NAGVMQNPRHLVRRRGQEARLRCSPMKGHSHVYWYRQLPEEGLKFMVYLQKENIIDESGMPKERFSAEFPKEGPSILRIQQVVRGDSAAYFCASSPLDSRNTEAFFGQGTRLTVV.

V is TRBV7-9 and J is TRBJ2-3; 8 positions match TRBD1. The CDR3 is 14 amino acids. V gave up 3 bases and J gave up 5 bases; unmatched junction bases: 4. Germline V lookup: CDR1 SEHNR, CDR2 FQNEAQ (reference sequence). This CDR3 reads CASSFGQGVDTQYF. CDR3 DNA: TGTGCCAGCAGCTTCGGACAGGGTGTAGATACGCAGTATTTT.

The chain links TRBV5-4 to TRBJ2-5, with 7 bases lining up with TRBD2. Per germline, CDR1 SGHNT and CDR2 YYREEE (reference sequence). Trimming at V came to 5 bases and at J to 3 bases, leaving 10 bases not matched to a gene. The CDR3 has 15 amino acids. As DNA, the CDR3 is TGTGCCAGCAGTTCGACTAGCCGCATCGAAGAGACCCAGTACTTC. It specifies CASSSTSRIEETQYF.

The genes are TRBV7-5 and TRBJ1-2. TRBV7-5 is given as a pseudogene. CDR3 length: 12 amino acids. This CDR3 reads CVRSRTNYGYTF. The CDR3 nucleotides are TGTGTCAGAAGCCGTACTAACTATGGCTACACCTTC.

The CDR3 loop reads CASSPSRTGKAEAFF. CDR3 bases: TGTGCCAGCTCACCTTCACGGACAGGGAAGGCTGAAGCTTTCTTT. This chain joins TRBV18 and TRBJ1-1, with 8 bases aligning to TRBD1. CDR1 is KGHSH and CDR2 is LQKENI in the germline V gene. The CDR3 length is 15 residues. The trim removed 3 bases at V and 6 bases at J, leaving 9 bases unmatched.

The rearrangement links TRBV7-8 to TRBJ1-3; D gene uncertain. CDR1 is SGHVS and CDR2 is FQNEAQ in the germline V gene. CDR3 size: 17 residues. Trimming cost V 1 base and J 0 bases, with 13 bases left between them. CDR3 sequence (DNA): TGTGCCAGCAGCTTAGTCTTACTAGGGATCTCTGGAAACACCATATATTTT. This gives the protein CASSLVLLGISGNTIYF.

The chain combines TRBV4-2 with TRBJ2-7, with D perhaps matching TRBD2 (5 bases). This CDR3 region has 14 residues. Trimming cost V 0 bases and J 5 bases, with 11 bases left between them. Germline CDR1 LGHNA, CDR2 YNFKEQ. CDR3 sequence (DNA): TGTGCCAGCAGCCAAGATCCGAGGGCCAACGAGCAGTACTTC. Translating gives CASSQDPRANEQYF.

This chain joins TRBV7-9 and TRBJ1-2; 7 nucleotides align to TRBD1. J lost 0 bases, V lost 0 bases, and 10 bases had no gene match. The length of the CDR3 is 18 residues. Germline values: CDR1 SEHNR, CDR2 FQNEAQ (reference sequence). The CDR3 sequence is CASSLARDSYLTNYGYTF. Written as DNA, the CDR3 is TGTGCCAGCAGCTTAGCCAGGGACAGCTACTTGACTAACTATGGCTACACCTTC. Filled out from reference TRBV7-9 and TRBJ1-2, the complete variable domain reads DTGVSQNPRHKITKRGQNVTFRCDPISEHNRLYWYRQTLGQGPEFLTYFQNEAQLEKSRLLSDRFSAERPKGSFSTLEIQRTEQGDSAMYLCASSLARDSYLTNYGYTFGSGTRLTVV.

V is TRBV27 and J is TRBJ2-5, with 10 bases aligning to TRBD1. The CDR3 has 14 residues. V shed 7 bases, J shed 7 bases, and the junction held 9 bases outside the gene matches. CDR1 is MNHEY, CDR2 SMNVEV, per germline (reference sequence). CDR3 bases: TGTGCCAGCAATTACGGGACAGGGGAAGGGACCCAGTACTTC. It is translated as CASNYGTGEGTQYF.

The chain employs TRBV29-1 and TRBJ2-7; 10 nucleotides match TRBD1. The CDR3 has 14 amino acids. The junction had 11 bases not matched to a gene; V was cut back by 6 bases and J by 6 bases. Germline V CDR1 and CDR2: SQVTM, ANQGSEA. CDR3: CSVAPGTGVIEQYF. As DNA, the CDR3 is TGCAGCGTCGCACCCGGGACAGGGGTGATCGAGCAGTACTTC.

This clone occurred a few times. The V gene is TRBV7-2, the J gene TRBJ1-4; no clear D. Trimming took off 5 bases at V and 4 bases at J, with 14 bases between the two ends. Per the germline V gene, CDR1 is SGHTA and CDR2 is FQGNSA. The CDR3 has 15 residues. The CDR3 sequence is CASSQRSSYNEKLFF. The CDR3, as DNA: TGTGCCAGCAGCCAACGGTCGTCCTATAATGAAAAACTGTTTTTT.

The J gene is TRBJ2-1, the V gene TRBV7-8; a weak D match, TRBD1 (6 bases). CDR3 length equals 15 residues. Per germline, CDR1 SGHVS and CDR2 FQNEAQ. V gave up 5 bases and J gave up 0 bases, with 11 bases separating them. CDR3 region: CASSLGASSYNEQFF. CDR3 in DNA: TGTGCCAGCAGCCTGGGGGCAAGCTCCTACAATGAGCAGTTCTTC.

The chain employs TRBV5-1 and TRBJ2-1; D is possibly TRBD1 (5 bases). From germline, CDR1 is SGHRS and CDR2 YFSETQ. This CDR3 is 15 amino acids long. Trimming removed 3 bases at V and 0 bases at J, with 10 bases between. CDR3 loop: CASSYRQTSYNEQFF. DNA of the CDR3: TGCGCCAGCAGCTATAGACAGACCTCCTACAATGAGCAGTTCTTC.

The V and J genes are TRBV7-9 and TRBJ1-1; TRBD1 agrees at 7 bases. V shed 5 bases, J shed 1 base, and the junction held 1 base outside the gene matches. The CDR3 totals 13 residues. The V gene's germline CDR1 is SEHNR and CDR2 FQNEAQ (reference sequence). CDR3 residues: CASSRDRNTEAFF. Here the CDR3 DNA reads TGTGCCAGCAGCCGGGACAGGAACACTGAAGCTTTCTTT.

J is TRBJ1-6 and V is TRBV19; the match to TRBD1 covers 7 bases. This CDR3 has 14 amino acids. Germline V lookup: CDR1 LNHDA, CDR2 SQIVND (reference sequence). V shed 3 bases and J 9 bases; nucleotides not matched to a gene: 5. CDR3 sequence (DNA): TGTGCCAGTAGTATCCAGGGGGTCGGTTCACCCCTCCACTTT. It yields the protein CASSIQGVGSPLHF. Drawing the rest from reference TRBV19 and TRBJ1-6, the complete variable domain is DGGITQSPKYLFRKEGQNVTLSCEQNLNHDAMYWYRQDPGQGLRLIYYSQIVNDFQKGDIAEGYSVSREKKESFPLTVTSAQKNPTAFYLCASSIQGVGSPLHFGNGTRLTVT.